Below, 27 T cell receptor beta chains from the same sample are listed, as sequenced in a study of response to subunit inactivated influenza vaccine. MiXCR was run by TCRdb on the RT-PCR reads, yielding one entry per CDR3 protein. Seen here are 750,000 to 850,000 distinct CDR3 sequences, 15% to 20% observed once, and the top ten hold around 9.9%. Sequences were derived from PBMCs from blood, sampled roughly 5 days after vaccination. These receptor sequences come from a man in his fifties or sixties who received an inactivated influenza vaccine.

This chain links TRBV7-6 with TRBJ2-1; D could derive from TRBD1 or TRBD2 (6 bases each). Germline V CDR1 and CDR2: SGHVS, FNYEAQ. This CDR3 is built from 13 residues. Trimming removed 9 bases from V and 4 bases from J, with 13 bases in between. Written as DNA, the CDR3 is TGTGCCAGTGCGGGACAACCTTACAATGAGCAGTTCTTC. Its translation is CASAGQPYNEQFF.

V usage is TRBV7-2 and J usage is TRBJ2-2, with TRBD2 as a possible D gene (5 bases). The CDR3 extends over 17 amino acids. CDR1 SGHTA and CDR2 FQGNSA come from the germline V gene. V was pared by 5 bases and J by 2 bases, with 18 bases between. CDR3 in DNA: TGTGCCAGCAGCCGAGGACGGAGACTACCTAACACCGGGGAGCTGTTTTTT. Its protein product is CASSRGRRLPNTGELFF.

This clonotype was seen a few times. The chain links TRBV24-1 to TRBJ2-1, with a possible D match to TRBD2 (5 bases). CDR3 length equals 14 residues. V was pared by 2 bases and J by 8 bases, with 12 bases between. The germline gives CDR1 KGHDR, CDR2 SFDVKD. In DNA form, the CDR3 reads TGTGCCACCAGTGATTACCGGTCCGGGGATGAGCAGTTCTTC. Translating gives CATSDYRSGDEQFF.

The V and J genes are TRBV5-1 and TRBJ2-7, with a tentative D call TRBD2 (6 bases). Trimming stripped 0 bases from V and 2 bases from J, with 12 bases between. CDR3 size: 15 residues. The V gene's germline CDR1 is SGHRS and CDR2 YFSETQ. CDR3 in amino acids: CASSLAKGGPYEQYF. CDR3 in DNA: TGCGCCAGCAGCTTGGCTAAGGGAGGTCCCTACGAGCAGTACTTC.

The chain combines TRBV6-1 with TRBJ1-5; D not certain. Germline values: CDR1 MNHNS, CDR2 SASEGT. This CDR3 spans 14 amino acids. V was clipped by 8 bases and J by 7 bases, with 18 bases between them. This CDR3 reads CASGPLEVWQPQHF. The CDR3 bases are TGTGCCAGCGGACCCCTGGAGGTGTGGCAGCCCCAGCATTTT.

The chain employs TRBV5-1 and TRBJ2-3; tentative D call: TRBD1 (6 bases). This CDR3 comprises 13 residues. Deletions cut 4 bases from V and 8 bases from J, with 14 bases between. In germline, CDR1 is SGHRS, CDR2 YFSETQ. The CDR3 loop reads CASSPDSPGTQYF. CDR3 sequence (DNA): TGCGCCAGCAGCCCGGACAGCCCCGGTACGCAGTATTTT. The full variable domain, with the rest looked up from reference TRBV5-1 and TRBJ2-3, is KAGVTQTPRYLIKTRGQQVTLSCSPISGHRSVSWYQQTPGQGLQFLFEYFSETQRNKGNFPGRFSGRQFSNSRSEMNVSTLELGDSALYLCASSPDSPGTQYFGPGTRLTVL.

The CDR3 region has the DNA TGTGCCAGCAGCCCCCTGGAGCACGAGCAGTACTTC. Translated: CASSPLEHEQYF. This chain joins TRBV5-5 and TRBJ2-7; the D is unclear. The CDR3 is made up of 12 amino acids. Trimming removed 4 bases at V and 5 bases at J, with 10 bases between. Germline V lookup: CDR1 SGHKS, CDR2 YYEKEE (reference sequence).

This clonotype came up a few times. The chain links TRBV6-2 or TRBV6-3 to TRBJ1-2, with 9 bases lining up with TRBD1. The V gene's germline CDR1 is MNHEY and CDR2 SVGEGT. The CDR3 extends over 14 amino acids. Trimming took 7 bases from V and 6 from J; bases not matched to a gene: 9. CDR3 region: CASKRDRASHGYTF. The CDR3 region has the DNA TGTGCCAGCAAACGGGACAGGGCCTCGCATGGCTACACCTTC.

Of note for this clonotype: This clone may be a read error of a much larger clone one base away. The chain combines TRBV10-3 with TRBJ2-2; the match to TRBD2 covers 9 bases. This CDR3 region has 14 residues. Germline V CDR1 and CDR2: ENHRY, SYGVKD. CDR3: CATSGETNTVELFF. For the CDR3, the DNA is TGTGCCACTAGCGGGGAGACGAACACCGTGGAGCTGTTTTTT.

This clonotype was observed a few times. The chain combines TRBV20-1 with TRBJ2-3; D unclear. Germline V gives CDR1 DFQATT, CDR2 SNEGSKA (reference sequence). V was shortened by 6 bases and J by 3 bases, with 16 bases between the two germline ends. CDR3 length: 14 amino acids. The CDR3 DNA follows: TGCAGTGCGAGCCGGGCCCCAAGGACAGATACGCAGTATTTT. It is translated as CSASRAPRTDTQYF.

This sequence joins TRBV25-1 and TRBJ2-7; no clear D. CDR3 length equals 16 residues. V gave up 5 bases and J gave up 6 bases, with 23 bases separating them. Germline CDR1 reads MGHDK; CDR2 reads SYGVNS. The chain's CDR3 is CASSPDLRLTPCEQYF. CDR3 in DNA: TGTGCCAGCAGTCCTGATTTAAGGCTGACCCCTTGCGAGCAGTACTTC.

This clonotype was picked up many times. CDR3: CASSEGFGQPQHF. The CDR3 bases are TGCGCCAGCAGCGAGGGGTTCGGTCAGCCCCAGCATTTT. The rearrangement links TRBV5-1 to TRBJ1-5; a possible D gene is TRBD1 (5 bases). This CDR3 has 13 amino acids. Germline CDR1 SGHRS, CDR2 YFSETQ. V was cut by 4 bases and J by 6 bases, with 11 bases left in between.

The rearrangement uses TRBV6-2 or TRBV6-3 and TRBJ2-1, with 7 bases fitting TRBD2. The length of the CDR3 is 16 residues. Germline-derived CDR1 and CDR2 are MNHEY and SVGEGT. V trimming: 2 bases; J trimming: 0 bases; junction bases outside the gene matches: 4. CDR3 DNA sequence: TGTGCCAGCAGTTACGACGGCGGGAGCTCCTACAATGAGCAGTTCTTC. This encodes CASSYDGGSSYNEQFF.

A few counts support this clonotype. This sequence joins TRBV7-9 and TRBJ1-3; no clear D gene. This CDR3 has 13 residues. V was trimmed by 5 bases and J by 4 bases, leaving 9 bases between them. CDR1 SEHNR and CDR2 FQNEAQ come from the germline V gene (reference sequence). The DNA of the CDR3 is TGTGCCAGCAGCCTAAATCAGGGAAACACCATATATTTT. Residues: CASSLNQGNTIYF. The full variable domain, rest sourced from reference TRBV7-9 and TRBJ1-3, is DTGVSQNPRHKITKRGQNVTFRCDPISEHNRLYWYRQTLGQGPEFLTYFQNEAQLEKSRLLSDRFSAERPKGSFSTLEIQRTEQGDSAMYLCASSLNQGNTIYFGEGSWLTVV.

The chain recombines TRBV6-2 or TRBV6-3 with TRBJ2-1; D might be TRBD2 (5 bases). The germline V and J ends were trimmed by 0 bases and 5 bases, with 17 bases remaining between them. Germline loops: CDR1 MNHEY, CDR2 SVGEGT. The CDR3 spans 17 residues. The CDR3 sequence: CASSYSMLAQSHNEQFF. The CDR3 nucleotides read TGTGCCAGCAGTTACTCTATGCTAGCTCAGTCTCACAATGAGCAGTTCTTC.

In this sample, this clonotype turned up a few times. The chain carries TRBV5-1 and TRBJ2-3; 8 nucleotides agree with TRBD1. The CDR3 runs to 16 residues. The germline gives CDR1 SGHRS, CDR2 YFSETQ. V shed 4 bases and J 4 bases; nucleotides not matched to a gene: 11. CDR3 DNA: TGCGCCAGCAGCCTGGATTGGACAGGGAGCGCAGATACGCAGTATTTT. Amino acids: CASSLDWTGSADTQYF.

The chain carries TRBV6-2 or TRBV6-3 and TRBJ1-2, with 9 bases aligning to TRBD1. The germline V gene encodes CDR1 MNHEY and CDR2 SVGEGT. The CDR3 spans 17 residues. Germline trimming cut 3 bases from V and 4 bases from J; bases unmatched to any gene: 12. The CDR3 coding sequence is TGTGCCAGCAGTTATTCTCGCTCCGGGACAGGGTCCTATGGCTACACCTTC. This encodes CASSYSRSGTGSYGYTF.

This chain uses TRBV28 with TRBJ2-7; 9 bases are shared with TRBD1. The CDR3 length is 15 residues. The germline V gene encodes CDR1 MDHEN and CDR2 SYDVKM. J was trimmed by 3 bases and V by 6 bases; bases with no gene match: 9. The CDR3 protein is CASSPIRDRDYEQYF. The CDR3 DNA follows: TGTGCCAGCAGCCCCATTAGGGACAGGGACTACGAGCAGTACTTC.

In the case of this clonotype: Compared with germline, one end of the junction differs, possibly owing to a read error. J is TRBJ2-1 and V is TRBV3-1, with 10 bases matching TRBD2. Germline-derived CDR1 and CDR2 are LGHDT and YNNKEL (reference sequence). This CDR3 has 12 amino acids. The CDR3 sequence is CASSQGAGTSVF. For the CDR3, the DNA is TGTGCCAGCAGCCAAGGCGCCGGGACTAGCGTTTTC.

This clonotype was counted only a few times. The CDR3 reads CATSSRVTGRAWTQYF. The CDR3 nucleotides read TGTGCCACCAGCAGCCGGGTCACCGGTCGGGCGTGGACCCAGTACTTC. The gene calls are TRBV15 and TRBJ2-5; no clear D. The germline gives CDR1 LNHNV, CDR2 YYDKDF (reference sequence). This CDR3 has 16 residues. Deletions cut 3 bases from V and 7 bases from J, with 21 bases between. The complete variable domain, with remaining parts taken from reference TRBV15 and TRBJ2-5, reads DAMVIQNPRYQVTQFGKPVTLSCSQTLNHNVMYWYQQKSSQAPKLLFHYYDKDFNNEADTPDNFQSRRPNTSFCFLDIRSPGLGDTAMYLCATSSRVTGRAWTQYFGPGTRLLVL.

The J gene is TRBJ2-3, the V gene TRBV30; D unclear. Germline V CDR1 and CDR2: GTSNPN, SVGIG (reference sequence). The ends were cut back, 5 bases at V and 2 bases at J, with 14 bases in the middle. The CDR3 loop spans 14 amino acids. The CDR3 spells CAWGAFRTTDTQYF. The CDR3 bases are TGTGCCTGGGGTGCTTTCAGAACCACAGATACGCAGTATTTT.

This clonotype has more than one count but fewer than ten. V usage is TRBV5-1 and J usage is TRBJ2-1; D perhaps matches TRBD1 (5 bases). The CDR3 length is 18 residues. Germline CDR1 and CDR2: SGHRS and YFSETQ. V was clipped by 4 bases and J by 5 bases, with 25 bases between them. DNA of the CDR3: TGCGCCAGCAGCCATAGCCTCTCAGGGTACGGCGTGAACAATGAGCAGTTCTTC. Encoded protein: CASSHSLSGYGVNNEQFF.

V and J are TRBV5-1 and TRBJ2-7; 8 nucleotides line up with TRBD2. There are 12 residues in the CDR3. Germline-derived CDR1 and CDR2 are SGHRS and YFSETQ. V trimming: 6 bases; J trimming: 3 bases; junction bases outside the gene matches: 2. CDR3 in amino acids: CASKTSDYEQYF. The DNA for the CDR3 is TGCGCCAGCAAGACTAGCGACTACGAGCAGTACTTC.

This clonotype was recorded at least ten times. The chain uses TRBV29-1 and TRBJ1-2; 9 bases line up with TRBD1. The CDR3 spans 13 residues. CDR1 is SQVTM and CDR2 is ANQGSEA in the germline V gene. V lost 7 bases and J lost 2; bases outside the gene matches: 5. As DNA, the CDR3 is TGCAGCGCGAATGGACAGGGGAACTATGGCTACACCTTC. Amino acids: CSANGQGNYGYTF.

CDR3 DNA sequence: TGTGCCAGCAGCGTACAGGGACTAGCGGGAGCAGATACGCAGTATTTT. Translating gives CASSVQGLAGADTQYF. This chain links TRBV9 with TRBJ2-3; 14 nucleotides agree with TRBD2. Germline V gives CDR1 SGDLS, CDR2 YYNGEE. V gave up 1 base and J gave up 4 bases; unmatched junction bases: 2. This CDR3 comprises 16 residues.

V is TRBV5-1 and J is TRBJ2-1; TRBD2 matches 8 bases. V dropped 1 base and J dropped 4; count of bases not matched to a gene: 4. The CDR3 spans 15 residues. The V gene's germline CDR1 is SGHRS and CDR2 YFSETQ. CDR3 sequence reads: CASSLSGREYNEQFF. In DNA, the CDR3 is TGCGCCAGCAGCTTGAGCGGGAGAGAGTACAATGAGCAGTTCTTC.

Only a few counts were recorded for this clonotype. The chain carries TRBV5-1 and TRBJ2-5; D may be TRBD1 or TRBD2 (5 bases each). The V and J ends lost 0 bases and 5 bases respectively, with 14 bases between them. The CDR3 is made up of 15 amino acids. CDR1 is SGHRS and CDR2 is YFSETQ in the germline V gene. This CDR3 is CASSLEGRQSETQYF. The CDR3 nucleotides read TGCGCCAGCAGCTTGGAGGGACGACAGTCGGAGACCCAGTACTTC.